The T cell receptor (beta chain) described here comes from a study of blood T cells in healthy people across ages. Study observations and caveats: Diversity of TCR beta per million T cells declined in a roughly linear way with age. Compared with aged donors, long-lived donors showed fewer expanded clones, suggesting selection.

Using a J-beta primer mix together with a sample-barcoded 5' primer, a second PCR was run for roughly 6 to 12 cycles. Using its own MiXCR run on the 5' RACE reads, TCRdb lists one record per CDR3 protein. In the table there are 1.4 million or so distinct CDR3 sequences, under 55% of which are singletons. Notes on this clonotype: Its antigen is unidentified. This is likely a read error, given that the CDR3 carries no conserved phenylalanine or tryptophan at its end.

Trimming removed 5 bases from V and 9 bases from J, with 11 bases in between. This CDR3 spans 11 amino acids. Germline CDR1 reads DFQATT; CDR2 reads SNEGSKA (reference sequence). The specimen was blood. The TCR originated in a woman between 18 and 29 years old in good health. The chain is built from TRBV20-1 and TRBJ2-1; a possible D gene is TRBD2 (6 bases). In DNA, the CDR3 is TGCAGTGCTTCCAGGGACTTTGAGCAGTTCTTG. Translated, it gives CSASRDFEQFL.